This T cell receptor beta chain comes out of a study of OX40 agonist ivuxolimab in advanced cancers. Study at large: Clinicians treated patients with ivuxolimab, an agonistic anti-OX40 (CD134) antibody. Study results and limitations: CD4+ and CD8+ blood T cells expanded clonally by week 6 at 0.1 to 3.0 mg/kg.

Assay: immunoSEQ multiplex PCR; the TCRdb copy retains only in-frame clones and omits some. The sample includes about 110,000 clones, roughly 89% seen only once; the top ten take 0.27%. In regard to this clone: Its antigen remains unknown.

The sequenced sample was CD4+ or CD8+ T cells sorted from blood, obtained in a trial of the OX40 agonist ivuxolimab. This TCR derives from an adult with an advanced solid tumor such as melanoma, head and neck, liver or kidney cancer.

The CDR3 DNA reads TGTGCCAGCAGCACCATTCCCTACAATGAGCAGTTCTTC. Protein: CASSTIPYNEQFF. This chain joins TRBV11-2 and TRBJ2-1; no definite D call. Germline V lookup: CDR1 SGHAT, CDR2 FQNNGV. Trimming shortened V by 5 bases and J by 2 bases, and 7 bases separated the two germline ends. The CDR3 is 13 amino acids.